This T cell receptor beta chain was identified during a study of blood T cells in healthy people across ages (dated by TCRdb to about 2015). In terms of the full investigation: In model experiments, template switching captured about one uniquely barcoded TCR beta cDNA molecule for every two T cells. Two additional independent replicas of 1 million unique cDNA reads from the same blood draw were analyzed for two donors (one aged 18 to 29 and one aged 80 or older). Donors were grouped into four age groups: young (average approximately 16 years), middle-aged (over 35), aged (about 60) and long-lived (approximately 82). Age-related changes in TCR beta repertoire diversity were measured in the study by deep sequencing normalized with unique cDNA molecular identifiers. To avoid experimental bias, donors of different ages were randomly spread across the sequencing lanes. Points the paper makes about the study in general: Conclusive comparison of naive and antigen-experienced compartments was prevented by the profiling of bulk unsorted PBMCs. The CMV infection status of donors was not known, potentially confounding age-related changes in expanded clonotypes. Estimates of total diversity from one million sequenced T cells were regarded as lower bounds and underestimates. Compared with the aged group, the long-lived group had more naive CD4+ T cells, fewer expanded clones and increased TCR diversity, a pattern suggesting age selection. As age increased, observed TCR beta diversity per million T cells dropped in a roughly linear way, and a significant reduction was already evident by age approximately 40. The percentage of naive T cells measured by flow cytometry correlated strongly with observed TCR beta diversity.

Library construction relied on 5' RACE. The data were produced on an Illumina HiSeq 2500. A second roughly 7 to 11 cycle PCR used a sample-barcoded 5' primer and a J-beta primer mix. Each TCR beta cDNA molecule received a unique molecular identifier from a template-switch 5' adaptor carrying 12 random nucleotides. Each sample yielded at least 2.5 million CDR3-containing paired-end reads. First-strand cDNA was synthesized from all RNA with the Mint cDNA synthesis kit, primed by a TRBC-specific oligonucleotide. Following uracil-DNA glycosylase treatment, a first 18-cycle PCR with universal primers M1SS and BC2_uni_R was performed on all cDNA. The original methods were these. For normalization, 1 million high-quality reads were randomly selected from each sample, with every read carrying a distinct molecular identifier. Reads sharing molecular identifiers were discarded rather than binned into consensus sequences. MiTCR, with a Q25 quality threshold and the strictest error-elimination algorithm, was used for CDR3 identification, clonotype clustering and error correction. A nonparametric unseen species model with Euler transformation was used to estimate lower-bound total TCR beta diversity. The public sequencing data were trimmed at Q25 with fastp and processed into clonotypes with MiXCR by TCRdb, which kept only in-frame beta chains. Duplicate CDR3 protein sequences are folded into a single record with the most common DNA and genes. TCRdb's processing, not the study's, gives the V and J calls here. The sample table lists about 670,000 distinct CDR3 sequences, more than 45% of them with a count of one. Approximately 13% of the sample is in the top ten clones.

The germline V end is reduced by 1 base and the J end by 0 bases; junction bases left unmatched: 1. Taken from the germline V gene, the CDR1 and CDR2 loops are MGHRA and YSYEKL. The CDR3 spans 17 residues, from the cysteine through the phenylalanine. Solely the CDR3 DNA is kept, with 51 bases framed from the first base. The roughly 39 donors, aged roughly 6 to 100 years, were systemically healthy Caucasian individuals from Russia. Roughly 10 milliliters of peripheral blood were collected from each donor into EDTA-treated Vacutainer tubes. Ficoll-Paque density-gradient centrifugation was used to isolate PBMCs, with at least 7 million per sample. Total RNA was extracted from PBMCs with Trizol reagent, with at least 6 micrograms obtained per sample. For every donor, an aliquot of PBMCs went through flow cytometry to measure the percentages of naive CD45RAhigh/CD27high T cells. This clonotype was observed at least ten times. The target of this receptor is not known. No base-level quality is on record; no much larger clone is a single base apart.

What was sequenced was blood. Here the chain combines TRBV4-1 and TRBJ2-7; the central 15 bases match TRBD2. The sequence came from a woman at least 80 years old in good health. The CDR3: CASSQGTSGRASYEQYF. The nucleotide sequence is given as TGCGCCAGCAGCCAAGGGACTAGCGGGAGGGCCTCCTACGAGCAGTACTTC.